These 9 T cell receptor beta chains came from one sample sequenced in a study of cytomegalovirus exposure and HLA in healthy donors. Here immunoSEQ multiplex PCR was the method, and the copy in TCRdb shows in-frame clones only, minus some. The sample shows 60,000 to 80,000 clones, approximately 94% of them seen only once. Sequences were obtained from PBMCs. These receptors were obtained from a woman between 18 and 29 years old in good health and CMV-seropositive.

The chain carries TRBV7-2 and TRBJ1-1; 10 bases line up with TRBD1. V gave up 5 bases and J gave up 7 bases; unmatched junction bases: 7. Germline V lookup: CDR1 SGHTA, CDR2 FQGNSA. This CDR3 contains 14 residues. The CDR3 DNA is TGTGCCAGCAGCCCAAGACAGGGGGCGATTGAAGCTTTCTTT. Its translation: CASSPRQGAIEAFF.

The chain is built from TRBV11-3 and TRBJ2-7; weak D call: TRBD1 (5 bases). The V gene's germline CDR1 is SGHNT and CDR2 YENEEA. This CDR3 has 15 residues. V was clipped by 5 bases and J by 0 bases, with 14 bases between them. The CDR3 sequence: CASSLGPDSSYEQYF. The CDR3, as DNA: TGTGCCAGCAGCCTTGGCCCAGACAGCTCCTACGAGCAGTACTTC.

The table lists this clone with a count of one. The gene calls are TRBV27 and TRBJ2-7, with 9 bases lining up with TRBD1. V was pared by 5 bases and J by 2 bases, with 4 bases of the junction left unmatched. The CDR3 contains 14 residues. Germline V lookup: CDR1 MNHEY, CDR2 SMNVEV (reference sequence). DNA for the CDR3: TGTGCCAGCAGTCCGGACAGGGGAGCCTACGAGCAGTACTTC. Translating gives CASSPDRGAYEQYF.

This clone was detected only once. The chain links TRBV4-1 to TRBJ1-4; D call uncertain. The germline CDR1 and CDR2 sequences are MGHRA and YSYEKL. The CDR3 loop spans 15 amino acids. The V end was cut by 5 bases, the J end by 0 bases, with 10 bases between. The CDR3 region has the DNA TGCGCCAGCAGCACCCTACAGACAACTAATGAAAAACTGTTTTTT. It specifies CASSTLQTTNEKLFF.

This clone was observed a single time. The rearrangement links TRBV6-5 to TRBJ1-2; D call uncertain. CDR1 is MNHEY and CDR2 is SVGAGI in the germline V gene. This CDR3 is 12 amino acids long. Trimming took off 4 bases at V and 4 bases at J, with 7 bases between the two ends. CDR3 in amino acids: CASSLEGYGYTF. CDR3 nucleotides: TGTGCCAGCAGTTTAGAGGGCTATGGCTACACCTTC.

The chain couples TRBV27 to TRBJ2-7, with a weak D call TRBD2 (5 bases). Germline values: CDR1 MNHEY, CDR2 SMNVEV (reference sequence). V was shortened by 5 bases and J by 6 bases, with 14 bases between the two germline ends. CDR3 length: 13 amino acids. CDR3 amino acids: CASSRQKRVEQYF. DNA of the CDR3: TGTGCCAGCAGTCGCCAAAAGAGGGTCGAGCAGTACTTC.

This chain links TRBV29-1 with TRBJ1-5, with 7 bases that match TRBD1. This CDR3 contains 14 residues. Germline lookup yields CDR1 SQVTM and CDR2 ANQGSEA. Losses at the gene ends were 4 bases for V and 5 bases for J; bases not matched to a gene: 8. The CDR3 sequence is CSVGGGQGDQPQHF. The CDR3 DNA is TGCAGCGTTGGAGGAGGGCAGGGGGATCAGCCCCAGCATTTT.

The V and J genes are TRBV2 and TRBJ1-3; D remains unclear. The CDR3 totals 16 residues. Germline V CDR1 and CDR2: SNHLY, FYNNEI. Trimming stripped 2 bases from V and 0 bases from J, with 11 bases between. The CDR3, as DNA: TGTGCCAGCAGTGAATTCTCCCCAGGCTCTGGAAACACCATATATTTT. It is translated as CASSEFSPGSGNTIYF.

The rearrangement links TRBV11-2 to TRBJ2-7; possibly TRBD2 for D (5 bases). There are 14 residues in the CDR3. Deletions cut 7 bases from V and 2 bases from J, with 15 bases between. Germline loops: CDR1 SGHAT, CDR2 FQNNGV. CDR3 residues: CASNSLAYAYEQYF. The CDR3 bases are TGTGCCAGCAACTCATTAGCGTACGCCTACGAGCAGTACTTC.